A selection of T cell receptor beta chains follows, all from one sample in a study of blood T cells in healthy people across ages. TCRdb reanalysed the 5' RACE reads using MiXCR and keeps one entry per CDR3 protein. Among 550,000 to 800,000 distinct CDR3 sequences listed, around a fifth were seen once. The sample was blood. The receptors derive from a man between 65 and 85 years old in good health. Each CDR3 is given with its conserved first and last residue. The order of the fields is D gene, clone size, V gene, J gene, CDR3 DNA, CDR3 protein. D genes are given only for firm matches. Not every row has a clone size; where given, it reads once, few, many or a size class.

D: -; size: -; V: TRBV5-1; J: TRBJ2-7; DNA: TGCGCCAGCAGCTTGGTTCCAGGGGTCGACTACGAGCAGTACTTC; CDR3: CASSLVPGVDYEQYF
D: TRBD2; size: -; V: TRBV7-2; J: TRBJ2-2; DNA: TGTGCCAGCAGCCCCGTGGAGAAGCGGGGTAACACCGGGGAGCTGTTTTTT; CDR3: CASSPVEKRGNTGELFF
D: -; size: -; V: TRBV28; J: TRBJ1-4; DNA: TGTGCCAGCAGTTTACCCGGGACGGCTGTTAATGAAAAACTGTTTTTT; CDR3: CASSLPGTAVNEKLFF
D: -; size: few; V: TRBV28; J: TRBJ2-1; DNA: TGTGCCAGCAGTTCCCTGAGGCGGAACTACAATGAGCAGTTCTTC; CDR3: CASSSLRRNYNEQFF
D: TRBD1; size: -; V: TRBV20-1; J: TRBJ2-1; DNA: TGCAGTGCTAGAGAGTCGACAGGGCGACGCGATGAGCAGTTCTTC; CDR3: CSARESTGRRDEQFF
D: TRBD2; size: -; V: TRBV7-8; J: TRBJ2-3; DNA: TGTGCCAGCAGAATACTAGCGGGAGAGGCGGGAGATACGCAGTATTTT; CDR3: CASRILAGEAGDTQYF
D: -; size: -; V: TRBV18; J: TRBJ2-2; DNA: TGTGCCAGCCCAACCGGGACGACGAACACCGGGGAGCTGTTTTTT; CDR3: CASPTGTTNTGELFF
D: TRBD1; size: -; V: TRBV20-1; J: TRBJ1-4; DNA: TGCAGTGCTACCGGACAGGGGAGAAATGAAAAACTGTTTTTT; CDR3: CSATGQGRNEKLFF
D: -; size: -; V: TRBV20-1; J: TRBJ2-1; DNA: TGCAGTGCTAGAAGCGCCGGGAGCTCCCGCAATGAGCAGTTCTTC; CDR3: CSARSAGSSRNEQFF
D: TRBD2; size: -; V: TRBV18; J: TRBJ2-2; DNA: TGTGCCAGCTCACCGTCGTACTGGACTAGCACCCAGGGGAACACCGGGGAGCTGTTTTTT; CDR3: CASSPSYWTSTQGNTGELFF
D: TRBD1; size: -; V: TRBV6-5; J: TRBJ1-4; DNA: TGTGCCAGCAGTTTAACAGGGGGACGAGCTAATGAAAAACTGTTTTTT; CDR3: CASSLTGGRANEKLFF
D: TRBD1; size: few; V: TRBV9; J: TRBJ2-7; DNA: TGTGCTAGCAGGGGGTTTTTAGCCTACGAGCAGTACTTC; CDR3: CASRGFLAYEQYF
D: -; size: -; V: TRBV29-1; J: TRBJ2-7; DNA: TGCAGCGTTGCCGTTGGGGTACCCTACGAGCAGTACTTC; CDR3: CSVAVGVPYEQYF
D: -; size: few; V: TRBV2; J: TRBJ1-4; DNA: TGTGCCAGCAGTGATAGGACGCTGGGCGAAAAACTGTTTTTT; CDR3: CASSDRTLGEKLFF
D: -; size: -; V: TRBV6-1; J: TRBJ2-1; DNA: TGTGCCAGCAGTGAAGAGTGGAATGAGCAGTTCTTC; CDR3: CASSEEWNEQFF
D: -; size: few; V: TRBV27; J: TRBJ2-3; DNA: TGTGCCAGCAGTTTATCAGGGGGGCGGTATATTAGCACAGATACGCAGTATTTT; CDR3: CASSLSGGRYISTDTQYF
D: TRBD2; size: -; V: TRBV9; J: TRBJ2-1; DNA: TGTGCCAGCAGCCCCCGGCGGGAGGGTATGAGTGAGCAGTTCTTC; CDR3: CASSPRREGMSEQFF
D: -; size: -; V: TRBV4-1; J: TRBJ2-1; DNA: TGCGCCAGCAGCCAAGACCGGGGTTCAACCTCCTACAATGAGCAGTTCTTC; CDR3: CASSQDRGSTSYNEQFF
D: -; size: -; V: TRBV28; J: TRBJ2-7; DNA: TGTGCCAGCACGCCGCGGGGCCAGGAGAGGACCTACGAGCAGTACTTC; CDR3: CASTPRGQERTYEQYF
D: TRBD1; size: few; V: TRBV25-1; J: TRBJ2-5; DNA: TGTGCCAGCAGTACTCCGGGACAGCAAGAGACCCAGTACTTC; CDR3: CASSTPGQQETQYF
D: -; size: -; V: TRBV12-3/TRBV12-4; J: TRBJ2-1; DNA: TGTGCCAGCAGTGTTAGTCTAGCGCAAGGTCTCAATGAGCAGTTCTTC; CDR3: CASSVSLAQGLNEQFF
D: -; size: few; V: TRBV5-5; J: TRBJ2-6; DNA: TGTGCCAGCAGCGGCAGACAGAGCTCTGGGGCCAACGTCCTGACTTTC; CDR3: CASSGRQSSGANVLTF
D: -; size: few; V: TRBV2; J: TRBJ2-1; DNA: TGTGCCAGCGGACTTAAGACCGTTCAGTTCTTC; CDR3: CASGLKTVQFF
D: TRBD2; size: few; V: TRBV9; J: TRBJ2-1; DNA: TGTGCCAGCAGCCCGGATCCGGGACTAGCGGGAGGAGTCTACAATGAGCAGTTCTTC; CDR3: CASSPDPGLAGGVYNEQFF
D: -; size: -; V: TRBV3-1; J: TRBJ1-1; DNA: TGTGCCAGCAGCCAAGAAATGGGGTTCAACACTGAAGCTTTCTTT; CDR3: CASSQEMGFNTEAFF
D: TRBD2; size: -; V: TRBV7-3; J: TRBJ2-3; DNA: TGTGCCGGCAGCTTAACGACGTCTAGCGGGATGGGTACGCAGTATTTT; CDR3: CAGSLTTSSGMGTQYF
D: TRBD2; size: few; V: TRBV29-1; J: TRBJ2-5; DNA: TGCAGCGTTGATGCGGGAGAAGAGACCCAGTACTTC; CDR3: CSVDAGEETQYF
D: -; size: -; V: TRBV7-8; J: TRBJ1-1; DNA: TGTGCCAGCAGCTTAGAGGGCAGCTACACTGAAGCTTTCTTT; CDR3: CASSLEGSYTEAFF
D: -; size: few; V: TRBV20-1; J: TRBJ2-1; DNA: TGCAGTGCTAGGGAGCAGAATGAGCAGTTCTTC; CDR3: CSAREQNEQFF
D: -; size: many; V: TRBV18; J: TRBJ2-7; DNA: TGTGCCAGCTCACCACCGATCCACACGAGCTCCTACGAGCAGTACTTC; CDR3: CASSPPIHTSSYEQYF
D: TRBD1; size: -; V: TRBV6-1; J: TRBJ2-7; DNA: TGTGCCAGCAACCACAGGGGGTCCTACGAGCAGTACTTC; CDR3: CASNHRGSYEQYF
D: TRBD1; size: few; V: TRBV28; J: TRBJ1-3; DNA: TGTGCCAGTGGGACAGCAAAGGACACCATATATTTT; CDR3: CASGTAKDTIYF
D: TRBD2; size: few; V: TRBV15; J: TRBJ2-1; DNA: TGTGCCACCAGCGGACTAGCGGGAGTTTCTCGTCGCAATGAGCAGTTCTTC; CDR3: CATSGLAGVSRRNEQFF
D: -; size: -; V: TRBV18; J: TRBJ2-5; DNA: TGTGCCAGCTCACCACAGCGTTTGGAGACCCAGTACTTC; CDR3: CASSPQRLETQYF
D: TRBD1; size: few; V: TRBV20-1; J: TRBJ2-5; DNA: TGCAGTGCTACGGGCAGGGGGAGTAACCAAGAGACCCAGTACTTC; CDR3: CSATGRGSNQETQYF
D: -; size: -; V: TRBV19; J: TRBJ1-2; DNA: TGTGCCAGTAGTCTTGGACTTAAACAACACCACTTTGGCTACACCTTC; CDR3: CASSLGLKQHHFGYTF
D: -; size: -; V: TRBV18; J: TRBJ2-1; DNA: TGTGCCAGCTCACCGGGAGCATCGGTCTACAATGAGCAGTTCTTC; CDR3: CASSPGASVYNEQFF
D: TRBD1; size: -; V: TRBV10-3; J: TRBJ2-5; DNA: TGTGCCATCAGTGCAGGCAGGGGGTCGGAGACCCAGTACTTC; CDR3: CAISAGRGSETQYF
D: -; size: few; V: TRBV21-1; J: TRBJ2-7; DNA: TGTGCCAGCGACAACCTTCCAGTCTACGAGCAGTACTTC; CDR3: CASDNLPVYEQYF
D: TRBD2; size: few; V: TRBV20-1; J: TRBJ2-7; DNA: TGCAGTGCTAGAGAAGCCAGCGGGAGTACCTACGAGCAGTACTTC; CDR3: CSAREASGSTYEQYF
D: -; size: few; V: TRBV27; J: TRBJ2-4; DNA: TGTGCCAGCAGTGCCACCGGGACGGTACTAGCCAAAAACATTCAGTACTTC; CDR3: CASSATGTVLAKNIQYF
D: -; size: -; V: TRBV5-1; J: TRBJ2-2; DNA: TGCGCCAGCAGCCCAGGGTGGAACACCGGGGAGCTGTTTTTT; CDR3: CASSPGWNTGELFF
D: TRBD2; size: many; V: TRBV9; J: TRBJ2-1; DNA: TGTGCCAGCAGCGGCCGAGGTACCTTTGGAGCTAGCGGAACCCACAATGAGCAGTTCTTC; CDR3: CASSGRGTFGASGTHNEQFF
D: TRBD1; size: few; V: TRBV11-2; J: TRBJ1-4; DNA: TGTGCCAGCAGCTTAGTGGGGACAGCAACTAATGAAAAACTGTTTTTT; CDR3: CASSLVGTATNEKLFF
D: -; size: -; V: TRBV5-1; J: TRBJ2-5; DNA: TGCGCCAGCAGCTTGGCAGGAGCCCTCGAGTACGAGCAGCACTTC; CDR3: CASSLAGALEYEQHF
D: TRBD1; size: -; V: TRBV4-3; J: TRBJ2-7; DNA: TGCGCCAGCAGCCAAGATTTAGAGGGGGCGCGAGAGCAGTACTTC; CDR3: CASSQDLEGAREQYF
D: TRBD1; size: -; V: TRBV3-1; J: TRBJ2-7; DNA: TGTGCCAGCAGCCAAGCAAGGACAGGGGTTTCCTACGAGCAGTACTTC; CDR3: CASSQARTGVSYEQYF
D: TRBD1; size: -; V: TRBV29-1; J: TRBJ2-7; DNA: TGCAGCGTGAGGGGACAGACGGGACCTAGCAAACCTTACGAGCAGTACTTC; CDR3: CSVRGQTGPSKPYEQYF
D: TRBD1; size: -; V: TRBV5-6; J: TRBJ1-2; DNA: TGTGCCAGCAGCCCGGACAGGGTAAATTCTAACTATGGCTACACCTTC; CDR3: CASSPDRVNSNYGYTF
D: TRBD1; size: -; V: TRBV4-1; J: TRBJ2-1; DNA: TGCGCCAGCAGCCAAGGGACAGGGGACACCTACAATGAGCAGTTCTTC; CDR3: CASSQGTGDTYNEQFF
D: -; size: -; V: TRBV28; J: TRBJ1-4; DNA: TGTGCCAGCAGTTTACAGACAGTTGCAACTAATGAAAAACTGTTTTTT; CDR3: CASSLQTVATNEKLFF
D: TRBD2; size: few; V: TRBV20-1; J: TRBJ2-5; DNA: TGCAGTGCCCCGGGACTAGCGGGAGGAACGATGGAGACCCAGTACTTC; CDR3: CSAPGLAGGTMETQYF
D: -; size: -; V: TRBV28; J: TRBJ2-1; DNA: TGTGCCAGCAGTTTGGTAACAGGGACGACCAATGAGCAGTTCTTC; CDR3: CASSLVTGTTNEQFF
D: TRBD2; size: many; V: TRBV28; J: TRBJ2-7; DNA: TGTGCCATTCTTAAGACCGCTAGCGGGAGAGCGGAGCAGTACTTC; CDR3: CAILKTASGRAEQYF
D: TRBD1; size: -; V: TRBV6-6; J: TRBJ2-5; DNA: TGTGCCAGCAGTATTACCGGGACAGGGGGAAGAGAGACCCAGTACTTC; CDR3: CASSITGTGGRETQYF
D: -; size: -; V: TRBV25-1; J: TRBJ2-7; DNA: TGTGCCAGCAGTGAATATAACTACGAGCAGTACTTC; CDR3: CASSEYNYEQYF
D: -; size: -; V: TRBV7-9; J: TRBJ2-1; DNA: TGTGCCAGCAGCTTCGGACTGAAGAATGAGCAGTTCTTC; CDR3: CASSFGLKNEQFF
D: TRBD1; size: -; V: TRBV12-3/TRBV12-4; J: TRBJ2-4; DNA: TGTGCCAGCAGTTTGGGGACAGGGGGAGGCAACATTCAGTACTTC; CDR3: CASSLGTGGGNIQYF
D: TRBD2; size: few; V: TRBV7-2; J: TRBJ2-1; DNA: TGTGCCAGCAGCCCTCAGGGACTAGCGGGGAGCTCCTACAATGAGCAGTTCTTC; CDR3: CASSPQGLAGSSYNEQFF